This passage covers 26 T cell receptor beta chains from one sample sequenced in a study of cytomegalovirus exposure and HLA in healthy donors. The PCR contained 60 Vbeta and 13 Jbeta primers. Measured with immunoSEQ multiplex PCR; TCRdb has only the in-frame clones, and not every one. Counted here are about 130,000 clones, approximately 85% occurring once; the ten biggest clones make up roughly 6.7%. The source material was PBMCs. The receptors originated from a woman between 25 and 40 years old in good health and CMV-seropositive.

The genes are TRBV11-3 and TRBJ2-1; D call uncertain. This CDR3 comprises 16 residues. Germline V gene data show CDR1 as SGHNT and CDR2 as YENEEA. V was clipped by 1 base and J by 4 bases, with 14 bases between them. The CDR3 bases are TGTGCCAGCAGCTTAGTGGGCACCTTACCTTACAATGAGCAGTTCTTC. Its protein product is CASSLVGTLPYNEQFF.

This rearrangement joins TRBV28 to TRBJ2-2, with TRBD2 identical over 12 bases. The CDR3 totals 15 residues. The germline V gene has CDR1 MDHEN and CDR2 SYDVKM. Unmatched junction bases numbered 4, after V lost 5 bases and J lost 6 bases. CDR3 DNA: TGTGCCAGCAGTCCTCTAGCGGGGGGGCCCGGGGAGCTGTTTTTT. Translation gives CASSPLAGGPGELFF. The complete variable domain, with remaining parts taken from reference TRBV28 and TRBJ2-2, reads DVKVTQSSRYLVKRTGEKVFLECVQDMDHENMFWYRQDPGLGLRLIYFSYDVKMKEKGDIPEGYSVSREKKERFSLILESASTNQTSMYLCASSPLAGGPGELFFGEGSRLTVL.

The gene calls are TRBV5-1 and TRBJ2-7, with unresolved D. Germline CDR1 SGHRS, CDR2 YFSETQ. This CDR3 is built from 14 residues. The germline V and J ends were trimmed by 2 bases and 3 bases, with 12 bases remaining between them. CDR3 amino acids: CASSLEQNGYEQYF. The CDR3, as DNA: TGCGCCAGCAGCTTAGAACAGAATGGCTACGAGCAGTACTTC.

This clone was seen only once. The genes are TRBV6-5 and TRBJ2-7, with D maybe TRBD2 (5 bases). Germline lookup yields CDR1 MNHEY and CDR2 SVGAGI. The CDR3 length is 15 residues. Trimming removed 6 bases at V and 1 base at J, with 16 bases between. CDR3 in DNA: TGTGCCAGCAGCACCAAGCGGTCCGGGTCCTACGAGCAGTACTTC. It codes for CASSTKRSGSYEQYF.

This rearrangement joins TRBV7-9 to TRBJ1-2; TRBD1 might be the D (6 bases). There are 15 residues in the CDR3. V lost 5 bases, J lost 2 bases, and 15 bases lay in between. CDR1 is SEHNR, CDR2 FQNEAQ, per germline (reference sequence). The CDR3 DNA sequence: TGTGCCAGCAGCCCCATGACAGGAGAGAACTATGGCTACACCTTC. Protein: CASSPMTGENYGYTF.

This clone has a single count. The genes are TRBV2 and TRBJ1-2, with 8 nucleotides matching TRBD1. Trimming cost V 6 bases and J 2 bases; bases outside gene matches: 2. The CDR3 consists of 13 residues. Germline loops: CDR1 SNHLY, CDR2 FYNNEI. CDR3 sequence (DNA): TGTGCCAGCAGGGCAGGGGGCAACTATGGCTACACCTTC. Translated, it gives CASRAGGNYGYTF.

The chain recombines TRBV5-6 with TRBJ2-3, with TRBD2 matching 11 bases. The CDR3 runs to 16 residues. V was clipped by 3 bases and J by 1 base; unmatched bases: 4. From germline, CDR1 is SGHDT and CDR2 YYEEEE. Here the CDR3 reads CASSWATSGGTDTQYF. As DNA, the CDR3 is TGTGCCAGCAGCTGGGCGACTAGCGGGGGCACAGATACGCAGTATTTT.

This chain uses TRBV2 with TRBJ2-5; possible D gene TRBD1, 5 bases. Germline V gene sequence: CDR1 SNHLY, CDR2 FYNNEI. The V gene lost 8 bases and the J gene lost 5 bases, with 15 bases spanning the gap. CDR3 size: 13 residues. The CDR3 sequence is CASGAESKETQYF. The CDR3 DNA sequence: TGTGCCAGCGGGGCTGAGTCAAAGGAGACCCAGTACTTC.

This chain joins TRBV4-2 and TRBJ2-5; unclear D gene. This CDR3 has 17 residues. CDR1 is LGHNA, CDR2 YNFKEQ, per germline. V was clipped by 0 bases and J by 5 bases, with 19 bases between them. CDR3 DNA sequence: TGTGCCAGCAGCCAAGATAAAGCGAGTGAGATAAGGGAGACCCAGTACTTC. Translated, it gives CASSQDKASEIRETQYF.

The J gene is TRBJ2-3, the V gene TRBV6-6; 9 bases align to TRBD1. Germline loops: CDR1 MNHNY, CDR2 SVGAGI (reference sequence). V dropped 7 bases and J dropped 6; count of bases not matched to a gene: 11. The CDR3 is 15 residues long. The CDR3: CASTSDRGWQDTQYF. As DNA, the CDR3 is TGTGCCAGCACTTCGGACAGGGGATGGCAGGATACGCAGTATTTT.

V and J are TRBV30 and TRBJ2-1; D is undetermined. Germline lookup yields CDR1 GTSNPN and CDR2 SVGIG (reference sequence). The CDR3 is 12 residues long. V was clipped by 2 bases and J by 5 bases, with 7 bases between them. CDR3 in amino acids: CAWSYSDNEQFF. The DNA of the CDR3 is TGTGCCTGGAGTTACAGTGACAATGAGCAGTTCTTC.

The rearrangement links TRBV2 to TRBJ2-5, with 12 bases fitting TRBD2. There are 18 residues in the CDR3. Germline loops: CDR1 SNHLY, CDR2 FYNNEI. Germline trimming cut 4 bases from V and 1 base from J; bases unmatched to any gene: 10. In DNA form, the CDR3 reads TGTGCCAGCAGTGGGGGACTGGGACTAGCGGGTTCCCAAGAGACCCAGTACTTC. It yields the protein CASSGGLGLAGSQETQYF. The full variable domain, its missing parts supplied by reference TRBV2 and TRBJ2-5, is EPEVTQTPSHQVTQMGQEVILRCVPISNHLYFYWYRQILGQKVEFLVSFYNNEISEKSEIFDDQFSVERPDGSNFTLKIRSTKLEDSAMYFCASSGGLGLAGSQETQYFGPGTRLLVL.

The chain uses TRBV28 and TRBJ2-2; TRBD2 matches at 11 bases. From germline, CDR1 is MDHEN and CDR2 SYDVKM. The CDR3 runs to 17 residues. V was clipped by 1 base and J by 5 bases; unmatched bases: 6. Here the CDR3 DNA reads TGTGCCAGCAGTTTATCCACTAGCGGGAGAAGAACCGGGGAGCTGTTTTTT. Translation gives CASSLSTSGRRTGELFF. The variable domain in full, with the rest retrieved from reference TRBV28 and TRBJ2-2, is DVKVTQSSRYLVKRTGEKVFLECVQDMDHENMFWYRQDPGLGLRLIYFSYDVKMKEKGDIPEGYSVSREKKERFSLILESASTNQTSMYLCASSLSTSGRRTGELFFGEGSRLTVL.

This sequence joins TRBV28 and TRBJ1-5, with 7 positions matching TRBD1. Germline-derived CDR1 and CDR2 are MDHEN and SYDVKM. This CDR3 contains 15 residues. With V trimmed by 6 bases and J by 6 bases, 11 bases remained unmatched. CDR3 nucleotide sequence: TGTGCCAGCAGGGCCCCAGGGGGTGAGGGTCAGCCCCAGCATTTT. Its translation: CASRAPGGEGQPQHF.

The chain links TRBV28 to TRBJ2-7, with 7 bases fitting TRBD1. V was pared by 3 bases and J by 5 bases, with 4 bases of the junction left unmatched. CDR1 and CDR2 (germline): MDHEN, SYDVKM. The CDR3 extends over 13 amino acids. CDR3 sequence: CASSLRGQHEQYF. The CDR3 DNA reads TGTGCCAGCAGTTTGAGGGGGCAACACGAGCAGTACTTC.

This chain links TRBV30 with TRBJ2-5, with TRBD2 identical over 14 bases. The germline V gene has CDR1 GTSNPN and CDR2 SVGIG (reference sequence). V lost 5 bases to trimming and J lost 1 base; unmatched junction nucleotides: 12. This CDR3 comprises 18 residues. CDR3 nucleotide sequence: TGTGCCTGGCAGTCCCGGACTAGCGGGAGGTCCCCCCAAGAGACCCAGTACTTC. It specifies CAWQSRTSGRSPQETQYF. The entire variable domain, with the rest obtained from reference TRBV30 and TRBJ2-5, is as follows: SQTIHQWPATLVQPVGSPLSLECTVEGTSNPNLYWYRQAAGRGLQLLFYSVGIGQISSEVPQNLSASRPQDRQFILSSKKLLLSDSGFYLCAWQSRTSGRSPQETQYFGPGTRLLVL.

This clone has a handful of counts. The CDR3 sequence: CASSLATGFAEQYF. The CDR3 DNA reads as TGTGCCAGCAGCTTGGCCACAGGGTTTGCCGAGCAGTACTTC. The chain couples TRBV5-6 to TRBJ2-7, with D possibly matching TRBD1 (6 bases). The CDR3 is 14 residues long. Trimming cost V 0 bases and J 6 bases, with 13 bases left between them. In germline, CDR1 is SGHDT, CDR2 YYEEEE.

The V and J genes are TRBV5-6 and TRBJ2-7; the D is unclear. Germline V CDR1 and CDR2: SGHDT, YYEEEE. CDR3 length: 13 residues. V was shortened by 4 bases and J by 3 bases, with 11 bases between the two germline ends. The CDR3 DNA reads TGTGCCAGCAGCCCCGGGTTAATCTACGAGCAGTACTTC. It yields the protein CASSPGLIYEQYF. Drawing the rest from reference TRBV5-6 and TRBJ2-7, the complete variable domain is DAGVTQSPTHLIKTRGQQVTLRCSPKSGHDTVSWYQQALGQGPQFIFQYYEEEERQRGNFPDRFSGHQFPNYSSELNVNALLLGDSALYLCASSPGLIYEQYFGPGTRLTVT.

The genes are TRBV5-6 and TRBJ2-5, with 7 bases aligning to TRBD1. The CDR3 covers 13 residues. With V trimmed by 3 bases and J by 2 bases, 1 base remained unmatched. The V gene's germline CDR1 is SGHDT and CDR2 YYEEEE. The CDR3 here is CASSWTGQETQYF. DNA for the CDR3: TGTGCCAGCAGCTGGACAGGTCAAGAGACCCAGTACTTC. The full variable domain, with the rest looked up from reference TRBV5-6 and TRBJ2-5, is DAGVTQSPTHLIKTRGQQVTLRCSPKSGHDTVSWYQQALGQGPQFIFQYYEEEERQRGNFPDRFSGHQFPNYSSELNVNALLLGDSALYLCASSWTGQETQYFGPGTRLLVL.

This clone was observed once. The chain employs TRBV2 and TRBJ1-2, with a weak D call TRBD1 (6 bases). Trimming stripped 6 bases from V and 8 bases from J, with 16 bases between. CDR1 and CDR2 (germline): SNHLY, FYNNEI. The CDR3 is 13 residues long. The CDR3 nucleotides are TGTGCCAGCAGCTCTACAGGGATGGGCGGCTACACCTTC. Encoded protein: CASSSTGMGGYTF. Full variable domain (missing parts from reference TRBV2 and TRBJ1-2): EPEVTQTPSHQVTQMGQEVILRCVPISNHLYFYWYRQILGQKVEFLVSFYNNEISEKSEIFDDQFSVERPDGSNFTLKIRSTKLEDSAMYFCASSSTGMGGYTFGSGTRLTVV.

The chain links TRBV28 to TRBJ2-5; 7 nucleotides agree with TRBD2. Looked up from germline, CDR1 is MDHEN and CDR2 is SYDVKM. V shed 3 bases and J 4 bases; nucleotides not matched to a gene: 5. CDR3 length: 14 residues. The CDR3 protein is CASSFLAARETQYF. CDR3 coding DNA: TGTGCCAGCAGTTTTCTAGCGGCTCGAGAGACCCAGTACTTC.

This clone was found once. The sample holds other DNA sequences that translate to the same CDR3. CDR3 amino acids: CASSLAGGDGETQYF. In nucleotides, the CDR3 is TGCGCCAGCAGCTTGGCGGGAGGGGACGGAGAGACCCAGTACTTC. This chain connects TRBV5-1 to TRBJ2-5; 8 bases align to TRBD2. CDR1 is SGHRS, CDR2 YFSETQ, per germline. V gave up 0 bases and J gave up 4 bases; unmatched junction bases: 5. CDR3 size: 15 residues.

CDR3 nucleotides: TGTGCCAGCAGCCAAGGGACAGACCTGGGGGGGGCTTTCTTT. Translated: CASSQGTDLGGAFF. V and J are TRBV4-2 and TRBJ1-1, with a possible D match to TRBD1 (6 bases). The germline V gene has CDR1 LGHNA and CDR2 YNFKEQ. The CDR3 runs 14 residues. Deletions cut 1 base from V and 11 bases from J, with 17 bases between.

The V and J genes are TRBV27 and TRBJ2-1; TRBD2 is a possible D gene (5 bases). In germline, CDR1 is MNHEY, CDR2 SMNVEV (reference sequence). The CDR3 totals 12 residues. Trimming took off 7 bases at V and 2 bases at J, with 6 bases between the two ends. For the CDR3, the DNA is TGTGCCAGCAAGGAGGCCTACAATGAGCAGTTCTTC. Its protein product is CASKEAYNEQFF.

The V and J genes are TRBV9 and TRBJ2-1; 12 bases are a match to TRBD1. V lost 1 base to trimming and J lost 1 base; unmatched junction nucleotides: 6. Germline V gene sequence: CDR1 SGDLS, CDR2 YYNGEE. The CDR3 contains 18 residues. The CDR3 DNA sequence: TGTGCCAGCAGCGTATCCGGGACAGGGGGCGGGTCCTACAATGAGCAGTTCTTC. Amino acid sequence: CASSVSGTGGGSYNEQFF.

The J gene is TRBJ1-5, the V gene TRBV7-6; 10 bases agree with TRBD1. The CDR3 has 14 residues. V lost 5 bases to trimming and J lost 5 bases; unmatched junction nucleotides: 3. The germline V gene encodes CDR1 SGHVS and CDR2 FNYEAQ. DNA of the CDR3: TGTGCCAGCAGCACTGGGACAGGGGATCAGCCCCAGCATTTT. Translation: CASSTGTGDQPQHF.